Listed below are T cell receptor beta chains from one sample, sequenced in a study of cytomegalovirus exposure and HLA in healthy donors. Repertoires were generated with immunoSEQ multiplex PCR, while TCRdb's copy carries only in-frame clones and drops some. The top ten hold 7.1% of the sample, which has 150,000 to 200,000 clones, roughly 70% seen once. The sample consisted of PBMCs. The receptors shown here come from a man aged 40-55 years in good health and CMV-seropositive. The CDR3 runs from the conserved cysteine through the conserved F or W. Each record gives: V gene, J gene, D gene, clone size, CDR3 protein, CDR3 DNA. D genes are given only for firm matches. A clone size is listed for some rows: how often the clone was seen (once, few, many), or a class if it is expanded.

V gene: TRBV18
J gene: TRBJ1-5
D gene: NA
clone size: NA
CDR3 protein: CASSRAANQPQHF
CDR3 DNA: TGTGCCAGCTCACGCGCCGCCAATCAGCCCCAGCATTTT

V gene: TRBV5-6
J gene: TRBJ1-4
D gene: TRBD1
clone size: NA
CDR3 protein: CASSQTGADEKLFF
CDR3 DNA: TGTGCCAGCAGCCAGACAGGGGCGGATGAAAAACTGTTTTTT

V gene: TRBV5-1
J gene: TRBJ2-4
D gene: NA
clone size: NA
CDR3 protein: CASRGPWGDIQYF
CDR3 DNA: TGCGCCAGCAGGGGACCTTGGGGGGACATTCAGTACTTC

V gene: TRBV28
J gene: TRBJ1-2
D gene: NA
clone size: NA
CDR3 protein: CASSPPPQGRGYGYTF
CDR3 DNA: TGTGCCAGCAGCCCCCCTCCACAGGGAAGAGGCTATGGCTACACCTTC

V gene: TRBV19
J gene: TRBJ1-4
D gene: NA
clone size: few
CDR3 protein: CASSVGGGNGEKLFF
CDR3 DNA: TGTGCCAGTAGTGTCGGGGGTGGAAATGGGGAAAAACTGTTTTTT

V gene: TRBV7-3
J gene: TRBJ1-1
D gene: NA
clone size: NA
CDR3 protein: CASSLEGGTEAFF
CDR3 DNA: TGTGCCAGCAGCTTAGAGGGCGGAACTGAAGCTTTCTTT

V gene: TRBV5-1
J gene: TRBJ2-1
D gene: NA
clone size: few
CDR3 protein: CASSPRSGTFYNEQFF
CDR3 DNA: TGCGCCAGCAGCCCCCGCTCTGGGACTTTCTACAATGAGCAGTTCTTC

V gene: TRBV18
J gene: TRBJ2-1
D gene: NA
clone size: NA
CDR3 protein: CASSPGQFDEQFF
CDR3 DNA: TGTGCCAGCTCACCAGGTCAGTTTGATGAGCAGTTCTTC

V gene: TRBV27
J gene: TRBJ1-6
D gene: NA
clone size: NA
CDR3 protein: CASSTTSSYNSPLHF
CDR3 DNA: TGTGCCAGCAGTACTACGAGCTCCTATAATTCACCCCTCCACTTT

V gene: TRBV11-3
J gene: TRBJ2-5
D gene: TRBD2
clone size: NA
CDR3 protein: CASSLGLAGGQYF
CDR3 DNA: TGTGCCAGCAGCCTGGGACTAGCGGGGGGCCAGTACTTC

V gene: TRBV4-2
J gene: TRBJ1-3
D gene: NA
clone size: few
CDR3 protein: CASSQEGRAGNTIYF
CDR3 DNA: TGTGCCAGCAGCCAAGAGGGTCGGGCTGGAAACACCATATATTTT

V gene: TRBV6-1
J gene: TRBJ2-3
D gene: TRBD2
clone size: NA
CDR3 protein: CASSVTSGGETDTQYF
CDR3 DNA: TGTGCCAGCAGTGTGACTAGCGGGGGTGAGACAGATACGCAGTATTTT

V gene: TRBV7-9
J gene: TRBJ2-7
D gene: NA
clone size: NA
CDR3 protein: CASSPQGGPLREQYF
CDR3 DNA: TGTGCCAGCAGCCCCCAAGGCGGGCCCCTACGAGAGCAGTACTTC

V gene: TRBV21-1
J gene: TRBJ2-1
D gene: NA
clone size: NA
CDR3 protein: CASSKPYRGRGVGYEQFF
CDR3 DNA: TGTGCCAGCAGCAAACCCTACAGGGGGCGCGGGGTAGGGTATGAGCAGTTCTTC

V gene: TRBV10-1
J gene: TRBJ1-1
D gene: NA
clone size: once
CDR3 protein: CASAPNRADTEAFF
CDR3 DNA: TGCGCCAGCGCGCCAAACAGGGCGGACACTGAAGCTTTCTTT

V gene: TRBV4-3
J gene: TRBJ2-7
D gene: NA
clone size: NA
CDR3 protein: CASSQEGQRGEQYF
CDR3 DNA: TGCGCCAGCAGCCAAGAAGGTCAACGAGGCGAGCAGTACTTC

V gene: TRBV5-6
J gene: TRBJ2-3
D gene: TRBD1
clone size: NA
CDR3 protein: CASSRGTADTQYF
CDR3 DNA: TGTGCCAGCAGCAGGGGGACAGCAGATACGCAGTATTTT

V gene: TRBV9
J gene: TRBJ2-7
D gene: NA
clone size: NA
CDR3 protein: CASSVGRAMGEQYF
CDR3 DNA: TGTGCCAGCAGCGTAGGCAGGGCCATGGGGGAGCAGTACTTC

V gene: TRBV5-1
J gene: TRBJ1-5
D gene: TRBD1
clone size: NA
CDR3 protein: CASSLTGGEDQPQHF
CDR3 DNA: TGCGCCAGCAGCTTGACAGGGGGCGAAGATCAGCCCCAGCATTTT

V gene: TRBV1
J gene: TRBJ1-4
D gene: NA
clone size: NA
CDR3 protein: CTSSHLQGVTNEKLFF
CDR3 DNA: TGCACCAGCAGCCACCTTCAGGGTGTGACTAATGAAAAACTGTTTTTT

V gene: TRBV7-6
J gene: TRBJ1-4
D gene: NA
clone size: NA
CDR3 protein: CASSRQRLGRRPNEKLFF
CDR3 DNA: TGTGCCAGCAGCCGACAGCGCCTTGGCCGCAGACCTAATGAAAAACTGTTTTTT

V gene: TRBV4-1
J gene: TRBJ2-3
D gene: NA
clone size: NA
CDR3 protein: CASSQAMPADTQYF
CDR3 DNA: TGCGCCAGCAGCCAAGCGATGCCGGCAGATACGCAGTATTTT

V gene: TRBV2
J gene: TRBJ1-1
D gene: NA
clone size: NA
CDR3 protein: CASNRAEEAFF
CDR3 DNA: TGTGCCAGCAACAGGGCAGAGGAAGCTTTCTTT

V gene: TRBV4-1
J gene: TRBJ1-4
D gene: NA
clone size: NA
CDR3 protein: CASSPPPGDAEKLFF
CDR3 DNA: TGCGCCAGCAGCCCGCCGCCGGGGGATGCTGAAAAACTGTTTTTT

V gene: TRBV27
J gene: TRBJ2-2
D gene: NA
clone size: NA
CDR3 protein: CASSLMGASGELFF
CDR3 DNA: TGTGCCAGCAGTTTAATGGGGGCGAGCGGGGAGCTGTTTTTT

V gene: TRBV27
J gene: TRBJ1-2
D gene: NA
clone size: NA
CDR3 protein: CASSPVKPHYGYTF
CDR3 DNA: TGTGCCAGCAGTCCGGTGAAACCCCACTATGGCTACACCTTC

V gene: TRBV4-1
J gene: TRBJ2-7
D gene: NA
clone size: NA
CDR3 protein: CASSQDLVLSSYEQYF
CDR3 DNA: TGCGCCAGCAGCCAAGATCTGGTCCTAAGCTCCTACGAGCAGTACTTC

V gene: TRBV25-1
J gene: TRBJ1-6
D gene: NA
clone size: NA
CDR3 protein: CASSEYEAATDSPLHF
CDR3 DNA: TGTGCCAGCAGTGAATATGAAGCGGCTACAGATTCACCCCTCCACTTT

V gene: TRBV2
J gene: TRBJ2-5
D gene: TRBD2
clone size: NA
CDR3 protein: CASRWTSGGRGGTQYF
CDR3 DNA: TGTGCCAGCAGATGGACTAGCGGGGGCCGTGGGGGGACCCAGTACTTC

V gene: TRBV5-1
J gene: TRBJ2-1
D gene: TRBD2
clone size: few
CDR3 protein: CASSLGQLWRGGYNEQFF
CDR3 DNA: TGCGCCAGCAGCTTGGGACAACTGTGGCGGGGAGGGTACAATGAGCAGTTCTTC

V gene: TRBV4-3
J gene: TRBJ2-7
D gene: NA
clone size: NA
CDR3 protein: CASSQRERGNDEQYF
CDR3 DNA: TGCGCCAGCAGCCAAAGGGAAAGGGGCAACGACGAGCAGTACTTC

V gene: TRBV4-2
J gene: TRBJ1-5
D gene: NA
clone size: NA
CDR3 protein: CASSPGLRDGNQPQHF
CDR3 DNA: TGTGCCAGCAGCCCGGGACTCCGGGATGGCAATCAGCCCCAGCATTTT

V gene: TRBV10-3
J gene: TRBJ1-1
D gene: TRBD1
clone size: NA
CDR3 protein: CAISDSRDRGLTEAFF
CDR3 DNA: TGTGCCATCAGTGATTCCCGGGACAGGGGGCTGACTGAAGCTTTCTTT

V gene: TRBV6-6
J gene: TRBJ2-3
D gene: TRBD2
clone size: NA
CDR3 protein: CASSYSGSGGLDTQYF
CDR3 DNA: TGTGCCAGCAGTTACTCGGGTAGCGGGGGTTTAGATACGCAGTATTTT

V gene: TRBV30
J gene: TRBJ1-2
D gene: TRBD1
clone size: NA
CDR3 protein: CAWVGDRGYTF
CDR3 DNA: TGTGCCTGGGTGGGGGACAGGGGCTACACCTTC

V gene: TRBV15
J gene: TRBJ1-5
D gene: TRBD1
clone size: NA
CDR3 protein: CATSRGQGSNQPQHF
CDR3 DNA: TGTGCCACCAGCAGAGGACAGGGGAGCAATCAGCCCCAGCATTTT

V gene: TRBV4-2
J gene: TRBJ1-1
D gene: NA
clone size: few
CDR3 protein: CASSRGGWVEAFF
CDR3 DNA: TGTGCCAGCAGCCGGGGGGGGTGGGTTGAAGCTTTCTTT

V gene: TRBV2
J gene: TRBJ1-4
D gene: NA
clone size: NA
CDR3 protein: CASSDPGSRLFF
CDR3 DNA: TGTGCCAGCAGTGACCCCGGGAGCCGACTGTTTTTT

V gene: TRBV30
J gene: TRBJ1-5
D gene: NA
clone size: NA
CDR3 protein: CAWSVWGGDQPQHF
CDR3 DNA: TGTGCCTGGAGTGTATGGGGAGGGGACCAGCCCCAGCATTTT